These T cell receptor beta chains were read from a single sample in a study of regulatory T cells in long-lasting Graves disease. TCRdb fed the multiplex PCR reads into MiXCR, producing one record per CDR3 protein. The sample has about 210,000 distinct CDR3 sequences; about 19% are singletons. The sample also formed part of further work on T cells in Graves' hyperthyroidism and ophthalmopathy.

The sequencing here drew on peripheral blood mononuclear cells (PBMCs), taken at new diagnosis, from a patient treated with antithyroid drugs. The source of these receptors is a woman in her 30s with Graves disease. The CDR3 runs from the conserved cysteine through the conserved F or W. A D gene is named only where the DNA matches it firmly. Expanded clones get a size class; other rows say once, few or many, or leave the size out.

size	length	D	V	J	DNA	CDR3
many	15	.	TRBV12-5	TRBJ2-5	TGTGCTAGTGGTTTGGGGCACCTAGATTGGGAGACCCAGTACTTC	CASGLGHLDWETQYF
many	13	.	TRBV24-1	TRBJ1-5	TGTGCCACCAGTGGTGTCCAGAGCCAGCCCCAGCATTTT	CATSGVQSQPQHF
.	15	.	TRBV20-1	TRBJ2-1	TGCAGTGCTAGAGATTACAGGGAGATCAGAAATGAGCAGTTCTTC	CSARDYREIRNEQFF
once	16	.	TRBV5-1	TRBJ2-1	TGCGCCAGCAGCTTTGTTGGTAGTTTTTCCTACAATGAGCAGTTCTTC	CASSFVGSFSYNEQFF
many	13	TRBD2	TRBV6-1	TRBJ2-3	TGTGCCAGCGCGGGGAGGGCCACAGATACGCAGTATTTT	CASAGRATDTQYF
many	16	TRBD2	TRBV28	TRBJ2-3	TGTGCCAGCAGTTCCCCAACGGGACTAGGCACAGATACGCAGTATTTT	CASSSPTGLGTDTQYF
.	17	TRBD2	TRBV6-5	TRBJ2-3	TGTGCCAGCAGTTACCACCGGCGAGCGGGAGTTTTGGATACGCAGTATTTT	CASSYHRRAGVLDTQYF
many	14	TRBD2	TRBV6-1	TRBJ2-1	TGTGCCAGCAGTGAAGCGGGGGGGAACAATGAGCAGTTCTTC	CASSEAGGNNEQFF
few	16	.	TRBV10-2	TRBJ2-3	TGCGCCAGCAGTGACCCACGGGACGTGGAAGGGGATACGCAGTATTTT	CASSDPRDVEGDTQYF
many	13	.	TRBV6-2/TRBV6-3	TRBJ1-2	TGTGCCAGCTGGGACCCCGGAGACTATGGCTACACCTTC	CASWDPGDYGYTF
many	13	TRBD2	TRBV30	TRBJ2-7	TGTGCCTGTTCTCCTAGCGGGGCATACGAGCAGTACTTC	CACSPSGAYEQYF
many	14	.	TRBV20-1	TRBJ1-2	TGCAGTGCTAGAGATCCAAGGAGGGACTATGGCTACACCTTC	CSARDPRRDYGYTF
many	14	.	TRBV12-3/TRBV12-4	TRBJ1-5	TGTGCCAGCAGTTTCTCAGGGATCAATCAGCCCCAGCATTTT	CASSFSGINQPQHF
once	12	.	TRBV2	TRBJ2-7	TGTGCCAGCATGGGGCCCAGCCACGAGCAGTACTTC	CASMGPSHEQYF
.	15	TRBD1	TRBV6-2/TRBV6-3	TRBJ2-1	TGTGCCAGCAGCGATCCCGCCAGGGGGCTCAATGAGCAGTTCTTC	CASSDPARGLNEQFF
many	13	.	TRBV5-5	TRBJ1-1	TGTGCCAGCAGCTTAGACCTGAACACTGAAGCTTTCTTT	CASSLDLNTEAFF
many	18	TRBD2	TRBV7-2	TRBJ2-7	TGTGCCAGCAGCTCCGCGGGACTAGCGGTCTCGGGGTCCTACGAGCAGTACTTC	CASSSAGLAVSGSYEQYF
many	15	.	TRBV19	TRBJ1-1	TGTGCCAGTAGTCCCACTACAGGGTCCTGGATTGTGGCTTTCTTT	CASSPTTGSWIVAFF
many	16	TRBD2	TRBV20-1	TRBJ2-2	TGCAGTGCCCGGACTAGCGGGAGGGCTCTTACCGGGGAGCTGTTTTTT	CSARTSGRALTGELFF
many	15	TRBD2	TRBV20-1	TRBJ2-1	TGCAGTGCCAGGCGGGGCGGGAGGGCCATGGAGGAGCAGTTCTTC	CSARRGGRAMEEQFF
.	14	TRBD1	TRBV3-1	TRBJ2-1	TGTGCCAGCAGCCGACGGGACAGATCCTACGAGCAGTTCTTC	CASSRRDRSYEQFF
many	14	.	TRBV5-4	TRBJ1-1	TGTGCCAGCAGCTCGAAGGGGCTGAACACTGAAGCTTTCTTT	CASSSKGLNTEAFF
few	16	.	TRBV7-8	TRBJ1-2	TGTGCCAGCAGCGACCCGGGACGGACGACTAACTATGGCTACACCTTC	CASSDPGRTTNYGYTF
.	15	.	TRBV30	TRBJ2-6	TGTGCCTGGAGTCCGGGGTACTCTGGGGCCAACGTCCTGACTTTC	CAWSPGYSGANVLTF
many	13	TRBD1	TRBV28	TRBJ1-1	TGTGCCAGCAGTCGGGACAGGGTTTCTGAAGCTTTCTTT	CASSRDRVSEAFF
many	15	.	TRBV6-1	TRBJ2-7	TGTGCCAGCAGACGCCGCCGGGATGAAGTCCACGAGCAGTACTTC	CASRRRRDEVHEQYF
many	11	.	TRBV2	TRBJ1-2	TGTGCCAGCACGAGTCTCTACGGCTACACCTTC	CASTSLYGYTF
many	14	TRBD1	TRBV12-3/TRBV12-4	TRBJ1-3	TGTGCCAGCAGTCCAGGACAGGGGGGAAACACCATATATTTT	CASSPGQGGNTIYF
many	15	.	TRBV5-8	TRBJ2-5	TGTGCCAGCAGCTTTGGGACCCGAGCCCAAGAGACCCAGTACTTC	CASSFGTRAQETQYF
many	16	.	TRBV10-3	TRBJ1-1	TGTGCCATCAGTGAGTCAGTTGGGCGAGGAGACACTGAAGCTTTCTTT	CAISESVGRGDTEAFF
many	19	TRBD2	TRBV11-2	TRBJ2-2	TGTGCCAGCAGCTTACGGTTGCTAGCGGGGGGGCCGAACACCGGGGAGCTGTTTTTT	CASSLRLLAGGPNTGELFF
.	13	.	TRBV28	TRBJ1-2	TGTGCCAGCAGTTTCGCGGGGGCCGATGGCTACACCTTC	CASSFAGADGYTF
many	13	.	TRBV20-1	TRBJ2-1	TGCAGTGCGGAGGGGACCAGGGGCGATGAGCAGTTCTTC	CSAEGTRGDEQFF
many	14	.	TRBV11-2	TRBJ1-6	TGTGCCAGCAGCTTTTTGGGCGGGGATTCACCCCTCCACTTT	CASSFLGGDSPLHF
many	13	.	TRBV3-1	TRBJ2-7	TGTGCCAGCAGCCAAGTAAGGGGCTTGGAGCAGTACTTC	CASSQVRGLEQYF
many	18	TRBD1	TRBV6-4	TRBJ1-1	TGTGCCAGCACCTGGGCTAAATCACCGGGACAGGGGAACACTGAAGCTTTCTTT	CASTWAKSPGQGNTEAFF
many	16	TRBD1	TRBV7-9	TRBJ1-1	TGTGCCAGCAGTTATTGGACAGGGGGGTTCGGCACTGAAGCTTTCTTT	CASSYWTGGFGTEAFF
many	13	.	TRBV19	TRBJ2-2	TGTGCCAGTTCGGTCAGGGGCACCGGGGAGCTGTTTTTT	CASSVRGTGELFF
many	15	.	TRBV12-3/TRBV12-4	TRBJ1-3	TGTGCCAGCAGTTTAGGTCTGGGATCTGGAAACACCATATATTTT	CASSLGLGSGNTIYF
many	14	.	TRBV20-1	TRBJ2-7	TGCAGTGCTTGTAAACCCCCGGAGGAGGGCGAGCAGTACTTC	CSACKPPEEGEQYF
many	16	.	TRBV28	TRBJ1-5	TGTGCCAGCAGTCCGTTGGGACCTTCGTTAGATCAGCCCCAGCATTTT	CASSPLGPSLDQPQHF
many	14	.	TRBV20-1	TRBJ2-3	TGCAGTGCTAGGGTCGGCTTCAAGGGAGATACGCAGTATTTT	CSARVGFKGDTQYF
many	14	.	TRBV29-1	TRBJ1-1	TGCAGCGTTGAGCGGAGGGGAGGGAACACTGAAGCTTTCTTT	CSVERRGGNTEAFF
.	14	.	TRBV3-1	TRBJ1-3	TGTGCCAGCAGCCGATTGGGACCTGGAAACACCATATATTTT	CASSRLGPGNTIYF
many	12	.	TRBV19	TRBJ1-2	TGTGCCAGTCGTTCCTCGGGCTATGGCTACACCTTC	CASRSSGYGYTF
many	15	TRBD2	TRBV20-1	TRBJ2-5	TGCAGTGCTAGAGGGACTAGCGGGAGAGGAGTGACCCAGTACTTC	CSARGTSGRGVTQYF
many	14	.	TRBV25-1	TRBJ1-3	TGTGCCAGCAGTGAATCGGGTCGAGGAAACACCATATATTTT	CASSESGRGNTIYF
many	14	.	TRBV27	TRBJ1-3	TGTGCCAGCTCTTACAGGGCGGAAGGAAACACCATATATTTT	CASSYRAEGNTIYF
many	15	TRBD2	TRBV30	TRBJ2-5	TGTGCCTGCCTGACTAGCGGGAGGGCCGGGGAGACCCAGTACTTC	CACLTSGRAGETQYF
many	15	.	TRBV28	TRBJ1-2	TGTGCCAGCAGTTTTTTAGTGGGGGCTAGGTATGGCTACACCTTC	CASSFLVGARYGYTF
.	13	TRBD1	TRBV4-1	TRBJ1-3	TGCGCCAGCAGTCCGACAGGGATGAACACCATATATTTT	CASSPTGMNTIYF
many	12	.	TRBV20-1	TRBJ2-1	TGCAGTGCTAGATACGACTCATGGGAGCAGTTCTTC	CSARYDSWEQFF
many	15	.	TRBV2	TRBJ1-1	TGTGCCAGCAGCGAACCCGGGTACATGAACACTGAAGCTTTCTTT	CASSEPGYMNTEAFF
.	17	.	TRBV27	TRBJ2-3	TGTGCCAGCAGTCCGAGCTCTGGCGAGATTAGCACAGATACGCAGTATTTT	CASSPSSGEISTDTQYF
many	14	TRBD2	TRBV12-3/TRBV12-4	TRBJ2-2	TGTGCCAGCGGAACTAGCGGAGGCACCGGGGAGCTGTTTTTT	CASGTSGGTGELFF
many	13	.	TRBV2	TRBJ1-1	TGTGCCAGCAATTCGGCCAGGAACACTGAAGCTTTCTTT	CASNSARNTEAFF
many	15	.	TRBV9	TRBJ1-1	TGTGCCAGCAGCGTAGGGCAGGCGGAGGGCACTGAAGCTTTCTTT	CASSVGQAEGTEAFF